The rows below give T cell receptor beta chains drawn from one sample of a study of CD8 T cells in ankylosing spondylitis. In TCRdb, the 5' RACE reads were re-called with MiXCR into one record per CDR3 protein. The sample yields around 150,000 distinct CDR3 sequences, 44% seen once. Sequencing input: synovial fluid, either unsorted or a sorted T cell fraction (not recorded which). These receptors came from a male donor with ankylosing spondylitis. The conserved cysteine and the conserved F or W are not part of the CDR3 here. Fields, in order: J gene, V gene, D gene, CDR3 protein. D genes are given only for firm matches.

>TRBJ1-5|TRBV4-2|NA
ASSQVETGGQPQH
>TRBJ2-1|TRBV6-1|NA
ASRGNMYNEQF
>TRBJ2-1|TRBV4-3|TRBD2
ASSQDTKLADYNEQF
>TRBJ2-7|TRBV28|TRBD2
ASSLPDGRGSYEQY
>TRBJ2-5|TRBV7-9|TRBD2
ASSSTRGDRETQY
>TRBJ1-3|TRBV12-3/TRBV12-4|NA
ASSSRPGGDTIY
>TRBJ2-5|TRBV29-1|TRBD1
SVEEGRGQGRPFGQFQETQY
>TRBJ2-7|TRBV10-3|TRBD1
AISEDRDYEQY
>TRBJ2-5|TRBV7-9|NA
ASSPQMDQETQY
>TRBJ2-7|TRBV10-3|TRBD2
AISHPGTSGYEQY
>TRBJ2-7|TRBV11-2|NA
ASSLVRVDEQY
>TRBJ2-2|TRBV4-3|NA
ASSQENEGVDTGELF
>TRBJ2-3|TRBV2|TRBD2
ASRSGMRDTDTQY
>TRBJ2-4|TRBV28|NA
ASSRTVALAKNIQY
>TRBJ2-2|TRBV4-2|TRBD2
ASSHPLAGRTGELF
>TRBJ2-5|TRBV7-2|NA
ASSRWGFYPRETQY
>TRBJ1-1|TRBV12-3/TRBV12-4|NA
ASSFGRGNTEAF
>TRBJ2-6|TRBV6-1|TRBD1
ASSEQGAGANVLT
>TRBJ2-3|TRBV28|NA
ASSLVVRPITDTQY
>TRBJ2-1|TRBV5-1|NA
ASSWDLNNEQF
>TRBJ1-2|TRBV12-3/TRBV12-4|NA
ASSLWLSIADSPNYGYT
>TRBJ1-2|TRBV18|NA
ASSPRRKAGWGYT
>TRBJ1-5|TRBV7-9|NA
ASSPGAPGDQPQH
>TRBJ2-1|TRBV24-1|NA
ATSEGHEQF
>TRBJ2-1|TRBV6-2/TRBV6-3|NA
ASSYQTPYNEQF
>TRBJ2-3|TRBV7-3|TRBD2
ASSPRTRTSGVTDTQY
>TRBJ2-1|TRBV20-1|NA
SARALRTNTNEQF
>TRBJ1-1|TRBV7-9|NA
ASSFGVYLNTEAF
>TRBJ2-1|TRBV4-1|NA
ASSQTGLEQF
>TRBJ2-7|TRBV5-1|NA
ASSWTVGGGAYEQY
>TRBJ2-7|TRBV5-1|NA
ASSFPGRNEQY
>TRBJ1-2|TRBV5-1|NA
ASSLWGTAGIYGYT
>TRBJ2-7|TRBV5-4|TRBD1
ASSLGTGFAFEQY
>TRBJ2-7|TRBV7-8|TRBD2
ASSPSGGPYEQY
>TRBJ2-3|TRBV11-1|TRBD2
ASSSSGIEDTQY
>TRBJ2-7|TRBV29-1|NA
SVSCCRPRVGEQY
>TRBJ2-2|TRBV28|NA
ASSFLRLEADTGELF
>TRBJ2-1|TRBV7-8|NA
ASSLGASEGTSYNEQF
>TRBJ2-3|TRBV12-3/TRBV12-4|NA
ASSLWFMDLFTDTQY
>TRBJ2-7|TRBV10-3|TRBD2
AISESISGGYEQY
>TRBJ2-1|TRBV27|TRBD1
ASSLWGQGNYNEQF
>TRBJ2-7|TRBV27|NA
ASSLWGDGDEQY
>TRBJ2-3|TRBV7-3|TRBD2
ASSQLAGGTYTQY
>TRBJ2-7|TRBV28|NA
ASKLLGGNHEQY